This TCR beta chain was sequenced for a study of blood T cell repertoires in COVID-19 (dated by TCRdb to 2019 to 2021). The study in broad terms: Collaborator samples came from the United States, Italy and Spain and covered acute and convalescent phases of COVID-19. The material from the prospective study consisted of cDNA or gDNA derived from T cells, B-cell-depleted T cells, or PBMCs. The dataset comprised deeply sampled blood TCRbeta repertoires from subjects exposed to, actively infected with, or recovered from COVID-19. The repertoires were made available in a free public database intended to serve as a resource for research on the immune response to SARS-CoV-2. The samples were drawn from two sources: the first 160 participants of the ongoing ImmuneRACE study, and 1,200 or so subjects contributed by 6 global collaborators. Sample metadata almost always included a de-identified subject ID, COVID-19 status, age in years and sex. Where HLA class I and class II types were available, the types were taken from metadata supplied by the sample provider, not from assay-based typing.

The immunoSEQ Assay, a bias-controlled multiplex PCR, was used to amplify TCRbeta CDR3 regions from genomic DNA. In the authors' own workflow: Within the assay, amplification of reference gene primers was used to estimate how many nucleated cells each sample contained. To quantify the absolute abundance of each unique TCRbeta CDR3 rearrangement, sequence reads were collapsed and filtered. For each sample, productive Simpson clonality was calculated as the square root of Simpson's diversity index over productive rearrangements. The clones in this table, taken by TCRdb from immuneACCESS, are in-frame only. Not every clone is retained; where verified, under half of the shortfall comes from an unresolved V gene, and the cause of the rest is unknown. V and J calls and clone size come straight from that table; D and trimming were deduced from the DNA. The sample table contains some 100,000 clones; only one count was recorded for 75% to 90% of them. Together, the top ten hold approximately 3.6% of the sample.

This clone was counted a single time. Its antigen is not yet known. There are no base qualities to consult, and no much larger clone falls within one base. Collaborating institutions collected whole blood in K2EDTA tubes following their own protocols. Collaborator samples were shipped for TCRbeta analysis as frozen whole blood, isolated PBMCs, or DNA extracted from either sample type. The cysteine opens and the phenylalanine closes a CDR3 of 16 amino acids. Only the CDR3 DNA stays, 48 bases, in frame from base 1. V and J are trimmed by 5 bases and 1 base, and the gene matches miss 5 bases of the junction. From a lookup of the germline V gene, CDR1 and CDR2 are SGHNT and YENEEA. General findings and caveats noted by the study authors: How much clinical and demographic metadata was included differed by source and by participant, and the metadata was provided uncurated.

The chain was built from TRBV11-3 and TRBJ2-3; 11 bases in the middle match TRBD1. The sequencing input was peripheral blood. The sequence derives from a woman in her 70s with acute or convalescent COVID-19. The CDR3 loop reads CASSRTGGAGTDTQYF. The DNA sequence follows: TGTGCCAGCAGCCGGACAGGGGGCGCTGGCACAGATACGCAGTATTTT.